This T cell receptor (beta chain) was sequenced in a study of CD8+ T cells in alopecia areata. About the study: Treated patients received oral tofacitinib, 5 to 10 mg twice daily. The drug, tofacitinib, lasted 6 to 18 months, followed by 6 months off drug.

Sequencing templates came from extracted RNA that was reverse transcribed into cDNA. Measured with immunoSEQ multiplex PCR; TCRdb has only the in-frame clones, and not every one. The sample has hundreds of thousands of clones, 67% seen once. Whole-study results and caveats: Scalp lesions, especially in alopecia totalis/universalis, had higher clonality than normal scalp.

The CDR3 is 12 residues long. CDR1 is GTSNPN, CDR2 SVGIG, per germline (reference sequence). V was pared by 4 bases and J by 1 base, with 7 bases between. Patients with alopecia areata provided lesional scalp punch biopsies as well as peripheral blood. In regard to this clone: Its target is unknown.

The receptor was isolated from a human donor with alopecia areata. Sequenced here: CD4+ T cells sorted from blood, sampled at week 0. V gene TRBV30 combines with J gene TRBJ1-1; D not resolved. DNA of the CDR3: TGTGCCTGGAAGCAAGCGAACACTGAAGCTTTCTTT. Protein product: CAWKQANTEAFF.